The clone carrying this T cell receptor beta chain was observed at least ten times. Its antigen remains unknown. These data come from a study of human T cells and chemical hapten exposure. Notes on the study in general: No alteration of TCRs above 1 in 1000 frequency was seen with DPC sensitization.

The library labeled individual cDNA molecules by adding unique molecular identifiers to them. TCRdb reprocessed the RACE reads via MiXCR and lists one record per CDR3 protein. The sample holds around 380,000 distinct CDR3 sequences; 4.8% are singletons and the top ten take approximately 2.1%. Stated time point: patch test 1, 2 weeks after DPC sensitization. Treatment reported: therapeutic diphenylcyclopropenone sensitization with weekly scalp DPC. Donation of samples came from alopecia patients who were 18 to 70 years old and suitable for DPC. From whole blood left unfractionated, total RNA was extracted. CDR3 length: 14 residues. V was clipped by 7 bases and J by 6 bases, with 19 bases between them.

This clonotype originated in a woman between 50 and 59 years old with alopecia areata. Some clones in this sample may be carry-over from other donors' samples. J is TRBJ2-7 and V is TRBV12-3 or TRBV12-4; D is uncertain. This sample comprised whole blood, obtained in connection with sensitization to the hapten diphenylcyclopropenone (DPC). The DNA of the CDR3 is TGTGCCAGCACCTTCAGGACCGGGTCAGGCGAGCAGTACTTC. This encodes CASTFRTGSGEQYF.